In this sample, the clone carrying this T cell receptor beta chain turned up once. The data are from a study of lymphopenia after photon versus proton radiotherapy. V lost 4 bases to trimming and J lost 1 base; unmatched junction nucleotides: 6. This CDR3 has 16 residues. CDR1 is SGHNT, CDR2 YYREEE, per germline (reference sequence). Produced via immunoSEQ multiplex PCR; TCRdb's table is partial and in-frame only. Of about 49,000 clones in the sample, approximately 82% were seen once. This specimen was peripheral blood, taken from a patient treated with photon-based radiotherapy. The chain couples TRBV5-4 to TRBJ1-3; TRBD1 matches at 9 bases. The source of this sequence is a man over 45 with gastric cancer. The chain's CDR3 is CASSANRGQSGNTIYF. For the CDR3, the DNA is TGTGCCAGCAGCGCGAACAGGGGGCAATCTGGAAACACCATATATTTT.